This is a list of T cell receptor beta chains from one sample in a study of blood T cell repertoires in COVID-19. Sequencing used immunoSEQ multiplex PCR; TCRdb keeps in-frame clones, though not all of them. The table shows roughly 180,000 clones, with approximately 81% occurring only once. Input material: PBMCs or T cells enriched from blood (not recorded which). The receptors were gathered from a man aged 60 to 75 who had recovered from COVID-19. Both conserved end residues are part of each CDR3. The D gene is left open where the match is weak. Only some rows state a clone size, as once, few, many or a class for expanded clones.

cdr3_nt	cdr3_aa	j_call	d_call	v_call	clone_size
TGTGCCAGCAGCTTAGGAGGGGGCAGGGCCTCTTACGAGCAGTACTTC	CASSLGGGRASYEQYF	TRBJ2-7	TRBD1	TRBV7-2	-
TGTGCCAGCAGCGTAGGAGTTAGCGGGAGGGCCGGGTACAATGAGCAGTTCTTC	CASSVGVSGRAGYNEQFF	TRBJ2-1	TRBD2	TRBV9	once
TGCGCCAGCAGCTTGGTGGCAGGCTCTGGAAACACCATATATTTT	CASSLVAGSGNTIYF	TRBJ1-3	-	TRBV5-1	-
TGTGCCAGCAGTTCGGGAACCTTGGGAGGCTACACCTTC	CASSSGTLGGYTF	TRBJ1-2	-	TRBV27	-
TGTGCCAGCATGCGGATTAAAGAGACCCAGTACTTC	CASMRIKETQYF	TRBJ2-5	-	TRBV7-3	-
TGTGCCAGCAGCTTGGCCTTCAACACCTACGAGCAGTACTTC	CASSLAFNTYEQYF	TRBJ2-7	-	TRBV7-6	once
TGCGCCAGCAGCCAGGGAGGGCGGCATATAGAAGATACGCAGTATTTT	CASSQGGRHIEDTQYF	TRBJ2-3	TRBD2	TRBV5-1	-
TGTGCCACCAGTGATACTACTCGACAGGGCGTTGGACAGCCCCAGCATTTT	CATSDTTRQGVGQPQHF	TRBJ1-5	TRBD1	TRBV24-1	-
TGTGCCAGCCTTCTGGAGGGCGCAAAGGGTCAGCCCCAGCATTTT	CASLLEGAKGQPQHF	TRBJ1-5	-	TRBV28	-
TGCGCCAGCAGCTTGGTGGCGGGAGGGACTAGCGAGCAGTTCTTC	CASSLVAGGTSEQFF	TRBJ2-1	TRBD2	TRBV5-1	-
TGTGCCAGCAGCTTAGGTCCTACCCCCTACAATGAGCAGTTCTTC	CASSLGPTPYNEQFF	TRBJ2-1	-	TRBV7-3	-
TGCGCCAGCAGCTTCCAGGGCCGGCAAGAGACCCAGTACTTC	CASSFQGRQETQYF	TRBJ2-5	-	TRBV5-1	-
TGTGCCAGCAGTCCCCCGGGACAGAAAAGTGAGCAGTTCTTC	CASSPPGQKSEQFF	TRBJ2-1	TRBD1	TRBV6-5	-
TGTGCCAGCAGCTTAGCACTTCGCGGGCAGGGGGCAAACGGGGAGCTGTTTTTT	CASSLALRGQGANGELFF	TRBJ2-2	TRBD1	TRBV7-6	-
TGTGCCAGCAGTAAACCTTTGGGGGCCGTTAATGAGCAGTTCTTC	CASSKPLGAVNEQFF	TRBJ2-1	-	TRBV27	few
TGTGCCAGCAGCTTGGCGCCGGGCGGGTATGGCTACACCTTC	CASSLAPGGYGYTF	TRBJ1-2	-	TRBV5-4	-
TGTGCCAGCTCATCGGGACAGTTCGAAGCTTTCTTT	CASSSGQFEAFF	TRBJ1-1	TRBD1	TRBV18	-
TGTGCCAGCAGTCCCTCTAATGAAAAACTGTTTTTT	CASSPSNEKLFF	TRBJ1-4	-	TRBV27	-
TGCGCCAGCAGCACGAGACAGGGGCCCTACAATGAGCAGTTCTTC	CASSTRQGPYNEQFF	TRBJ2-1	TRBD1	TRBV5-1	-
TGTGCCAGCAGCTTTGCGGGGGCGGACAATGAGCAGTTCTTC	CASSFAGADNEQFF	TRBJ2-1	-	TRBV7-9	-
TGCAGCGTTGACCTGGGACAGGGGGCAGGTTATGGCTACACCTTC	CSVDLGQGAGYGYTF	TRBJ1-2	TRBD1	TRBV29-1	-